The next 12 T cell receptor beta chains were all read from a single sample in a study of cytomegalovirus exposure and HLA in healthy donors. Primers for the PCR totalled 60 Vbeta and 13 Jbeta. TCRdb's copy holds only in-frame clones and misses some; the assay was immunoSEQ multiplex PCR. The table lists around 57,000 clones, roughly nine tenths of them singletons. The sample consisted of PBMCs. Receptors originate from a young man in good health and CMV-seropositive.

This clone was recorded once. This chain connects TRBV6-5 to TRBJ2-1, with 11 bases aligning to TRBD1. V lost 1 base to trimming and J lost 8 bases; unmatched junction nucleotides: 4. The CDR3 runs 15 residues. Germline assignment: CDR1 MNHEY and CDR2 SVGAGI. This CDR3 reads CASSYWTGGIDEQFF. The CDR3 coding sequence is TGTGCCAGCAGTTACTGGACAGGGGGCATCGATGAGCAGTTCTTC.

This chain links TRBV28 with TRBJ2-5; tentative D call: TRBD1 (5 bases). Germline lookup yields CDR1 MDHEN and CDR2 SYDVKM. This CDR3 is 15 amino acids long. Trimming took 3 bases from V and 0 from J, leaving 11 bases between them. Here the CDR3 DNA reads TGTGCCAGCAGTTTCGAACCAGGGAACCAAGAGACCCAGTACTTC. This codes for CASSFEPGNQETQYF.

The J gene is TRBJ2-5, the V gene TRBV30; D is possibly TRBD2 (7 bases). V was pared by 0 bases and J by 3 bases, with 8 bases between. The CDR3 consists of 13 residues. Germline lookup yields CDR1 GTSNPN and CDR2 SVGIG (reference sequence). CDR3 DNA sequence: TGTGCCTGGAGTGTAGGGGGGGAAGAGACCCAGTACTTC. Protein: CAWSVGGEETQYF.

The rearrangement uses TRBV27 and TRBJ2-2; tentatively, D is TRBD1 (5 bases). Germline V gene data show CDR1 as MNHEY and CDR2 as SMNVEV (reference sequence). V lost 6 bases and J 5 bases, leaving 19 bases between the germline ends. The CDR3 spans 16 residues. CDR3 bases: TGTGCCAGCAGAGGACCGTGGCAGGGTTATACCGGGGAGCTGTTTTTT. This sequence encodes CASRGPWQGYTGELFF.

Concerning this clone: The sample contains more than one DNA sequence encoding this CDR3. The V gene is TRBV5-1, the J gene TRBJ2-5; 7 bases are a match to TRBD1. The germline CDR1 and CDR2 sequences are SGHRS and YFSETQ. V shed 2 bases, J shed 5 bases, and the junction held 3 bases outside the gene matches. CDR3 length: 13 amino acids. The CDR3 here is CASSLGGGETQYF. CDR3 sequence (DNA): TGCGCCAGCAGCTTAGGGGGCGGGGAGACCCAGTACTTC. Supplemented by reference TRBV5-1 and TRBJ2-5, the full variable domain reads KAGVTQTPRYLIKTRGQQVTLSCSPISGHRSVSWYQQTPGQGLQFLFEYFSETQRNKGNFPGRFSGRQFSNSRSEMNVSTLELGDSALYLCASSLGGGETQYFGPGTRLLVL.

The gene calls are TRBV7-3 and TRBJ2-2; 12 nucleotides line up with TRBD2. This CDR3 spans 17 amino acids. Per the germline V gene, CDR1 is SGHTA and CDR2 is FQGTGA. V trimming: 6 bases; J trimming: 8 bases; junction bases outside the gene matches: 13. The CDR3 DNA reads as TGTGCCAGCAGGGACCCCAAGACTAGCGGGAGTCAAGGGGAGCTGTTTTTT. It specifies CASRDPKTSGSQGELFF.

V is TRBV2 and J is TRBJ1-1; D may be TRBD1 (6 bases). Germline lookup yields CDR1 SNHLY and CDR2 FYNNEI. CDR3 length equals 13 residues. Trimming pared 10 bases from V and 2 bases from J, leaving 14 bases between. CDR3 DNA: TGTGCCACCCTCGACAGGATTAACACTGAAGCTTTCTTT. Translated, it gives CATLDRINTEAFF.

The table lists this clone with a count of one. The V and J genes are TRBV7-9 and TRBJ1-2; D is perhaps TRBD1 (6 bases). CDR3 length: 12 residues. V gave up 3 bases and J gave up 8 bases, with 10 bases separating them. From germline, CDR1 is SEHNR and CDR2 FQNEAQ (reference sequence). As DNA, the CDR3 is TGTGCCAGCAGCTTTACGGGACAAGGCTACACCTTC. Protein sequence: CASSFTGQGYTF.

This clone was observed once. The gene calls are TRBV27 and TRBJ1-6; D may be TRBD1 (6 bases). This CDR3 is 15 amino acids long. CDR1 and CDR2 (germline): MNHEY, SMNVEV (reference sequence). Trimming left V 4 bases short and J 7 bases short, with 14 bases between. DNA of the CDR3: TGTGCCAGCAGTTCCCAACCGGGACACAATTCACCCCTCCACTTT. It codes for CASSSQPGHNSPLHF.

The rearrangement joins TRBV12-5 to TRBJ2-7; TRBD1 is a possible D gene (5 bases). The CDR3 is 13 amino acids. CDR1 is LGHNT, CDR2 FRNRAP, per germline. The ends were cut back, 5 bases at V and 4 bases at J, with 12 bases in the middle. CDR3 region: CASGPGSGYEQYF. Written as DNA, the CDR3 is TGTGCTAGTGGTCCAGGGTCCGGTTACGAGCAGTACTTC. Full variable domain (rest looked up from reference TRBV12-5 and TRBJ2-7): DARVTQTPRHKVTEMGQEVTMRCQPILGHNTVFWYRQTMMQGLELLAYFRNRAPLDDSGMPKDRFSAEMPDATLATLKIQPSEPRDSAVYFCASGPGSGYEQYFGPGTRLTVT.

CDR3 region: CASSLGLAGEHGELFF. The CDR3 coding sequence is TGTGCCAGCAGCTTGGGACTAGCGGGAGAACACGGGGAGCTGTTTTTT. V and J are TRBV7-8 and TRBJ2-2; TRBD2 aligns across 14 bases. The CDR3 is made up of 16 amino acids. The junction had 4 bases not matched to a gene; V was cut back by 3 bases and J by 7 bases. CDR1 and CDR2 (germline): SGHVS, FQNEAQ.

Written as DNA, the CDR3 is TGTGCCAGCAGCTTTAAGCGGGAGAGGGCCTTTGAGCAGTTCTTC. This gives the protein CASSFKRERAFEQFF. The V gene is TRBV5-4, the J gene TRBJ2-1, with TRBD2 matching over 8 bases. The CDR3 is 15 amino acids. Per the germline V gene, CDR1 is SGHNT and CDR2 is YYREEE (reference sequence). The ends lost 2 bases at V and 9 bases at J; junction bases unmatched: 10. Looking up the rest from reference TRBV5-4 and TRBJ2-1 gives the full variable domain: ETGVTQSPTHLIKTRGQQVTLRCSSQSGHNTVSWYQQALGQGPQFIFQYYREEENGRGNFPPRFSGLQFPNYSSELNVNALELDDSALYLCASSFKRERAFEQFFGPGTRLTVL.